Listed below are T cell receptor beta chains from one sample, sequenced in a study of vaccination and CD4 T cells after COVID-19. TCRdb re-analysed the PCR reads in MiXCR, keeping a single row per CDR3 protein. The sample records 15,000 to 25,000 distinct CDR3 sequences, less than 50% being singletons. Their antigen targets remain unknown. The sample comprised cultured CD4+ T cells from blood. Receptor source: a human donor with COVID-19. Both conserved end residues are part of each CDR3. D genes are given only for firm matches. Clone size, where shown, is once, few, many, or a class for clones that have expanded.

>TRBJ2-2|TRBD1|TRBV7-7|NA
TGTGCTAGCAGCTTCGGGACAGGGGGCAGTAACGGGGAGCTGTTTTTT
CASSFGTGGSNGELFF
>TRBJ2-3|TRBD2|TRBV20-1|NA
TGCAGTGCTTCGCGGGGGATAGGGGGCACAGATACGCAGTATTTT
CSASRGIGGTDTQYF
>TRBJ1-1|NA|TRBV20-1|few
TGCAGTGCTAGAGATCTTCGGCCAGGGTCCACTGAAGCTTTCTTT
CSARDLRPGSTEAFF
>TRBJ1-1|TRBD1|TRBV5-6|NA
TGTGCCAGCAGAATAAAAAGACAGGGCCTAGTGTATGACACTGAAGCTTTCTTT
CASRIKRQGLVYDTEAFF
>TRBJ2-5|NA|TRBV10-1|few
TGCGCCAGCAGTGAGTCGTATGGGGCGGGGACCCAGTACTTC
CASSESYGAGTQYF
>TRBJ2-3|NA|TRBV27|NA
TGTGCCAGCGCCCCCGGGGGGCCCACAGATACGCAGTATTTT
CASAPGGPTDTQYF
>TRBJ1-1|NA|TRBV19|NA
TGTGCCAGTAGTCACCCGGCGGGGGGCACTGAAGCTTTCTTT
CASSHPAGGTEAFF
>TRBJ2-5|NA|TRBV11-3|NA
TGTGCCAGCAGCCCCCCCCCCGGGGGAGAGACCCAGTACTTC
CASSPPPGGETQYF
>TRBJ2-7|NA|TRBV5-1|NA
TGCGCCAGCAGCCCATCGACGGTTAGCTCCTACGAGCAGTACTTC
CASSPSTVSSYEQYF
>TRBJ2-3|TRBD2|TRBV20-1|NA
TGCAGTGCGTACAAGCGGGGGGTAGATACGCAGTATTTT
CSAYKRGVDTQYF
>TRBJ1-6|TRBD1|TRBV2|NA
TGTGCCAGCAGTGCGACGGACAGGGGAGGGAATTCACCCCTCCACTTT
CASSATDRGGNSPLHF
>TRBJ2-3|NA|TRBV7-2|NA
TGTGCCAGCAGCTTTGAGATCACAGATACGCAGTATTTT
CASSFEITDTQYF
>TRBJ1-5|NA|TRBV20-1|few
TGCAGTGCTAGAGATGCCGGGTTTATCAATCAGCCCCAGCATTTT
CSARDAGFINQPQHF
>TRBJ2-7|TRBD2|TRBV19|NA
TGTGCCAGTAGTGCCGGAGGGGCTAGCGGGGTTGGGAGGGAGCAGTACTTC
CASSAGGASGVGREQYF
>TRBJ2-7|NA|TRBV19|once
TGTGCCAGTAAGGAAACTTCCAACTCCTACGAGCAGTACTTC
CASKETSNSYEQYF
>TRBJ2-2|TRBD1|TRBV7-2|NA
TGTGCCAGCAGAGGGACAGGGAAGAGCGGGGAGCTGTTTTTT
CASRGTGKSGELFF
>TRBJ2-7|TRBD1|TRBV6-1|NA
TGTGCCAGCAGCCGGGACAGGAGCTCCTACGAGCAGTACTTC
CASSRDRSSYEQYF
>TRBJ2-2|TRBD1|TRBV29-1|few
TGCAGCGTAACCGGGACAGGGGTCCCCGGGGAGCTGTTTTTT
CSVTGTGVPGELFF
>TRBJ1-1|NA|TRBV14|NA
TGTGCCAGCAGCCAAAGACTGGAAGCTTTCTTT
CASSQRLEAFF
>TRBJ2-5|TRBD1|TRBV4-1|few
TGCGCCAGCAGCCAAGATAGGGGGCAGAGGACCCAGTACTTC
CASSQDRGQRTQYF
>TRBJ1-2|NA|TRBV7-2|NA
TGTGCCAGCAGCTTAGACCCTCTTTCTAACTATGGCTACACCTTC
CASSLDPLSNYGYTF
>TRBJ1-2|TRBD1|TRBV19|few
TGTGCCAGTAGTACGGGACAGGGGTATGGCTACACCTTC
CASSTGQGYGYTF
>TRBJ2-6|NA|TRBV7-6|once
TGTGCCAGCAGCGCCCACAAAGGGGCCAACGTCCTGACTTTC
CASSAHKGANVLTF
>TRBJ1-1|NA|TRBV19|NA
TGTGCCACAAAGAACAGGGTCAACACTGAAGCTTTCTTT
CATKNRVNTEAFF
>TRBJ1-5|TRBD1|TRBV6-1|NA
TGTGCCAGCAGTGAAAGGGCAGGGGGACAGCCCCAGCATTTT
CASSERAGGQPQHF
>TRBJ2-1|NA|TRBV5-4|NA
TGTGCCAGCAGCTTGGCTGAGAGAGACAATGAGCAGTTCTTC
CASSLAERDNEQFF
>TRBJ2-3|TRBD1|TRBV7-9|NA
TGTGCCAGCAGCATGGGACAGACGATCGGAGATACGCAGTATTTT
CASSMGQTIGDTQYF
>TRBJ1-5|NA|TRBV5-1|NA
TGCGCCAGCAGCTCGGACGGGAACAATCAGCCCCAGCATTTT
CASSSDGNNQPQHF
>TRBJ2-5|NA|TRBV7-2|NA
TGTGCCAGCAGCTTAGCCGGAGGGGGCCCCCGGGAGACCCAGTACTTC
CASSLAGGGPRETQYF
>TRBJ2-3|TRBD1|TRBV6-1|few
TGTGCCAGCAGCGAGGTGAGGGGGCAGGCAGATACGCAGTATTTT
CASSEVRGQADTQYF
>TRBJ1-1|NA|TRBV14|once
TGTGCCAGCAGCCCGCATATGAACACTGAAGCTTTCTTT
CASSPHMNTEAFF
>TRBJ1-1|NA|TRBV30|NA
TGTACCTGGAGTGCACGGGAAGGTTGGGCACCTGAAGCTTTCTTT
CTWSAREGWAPEAFF
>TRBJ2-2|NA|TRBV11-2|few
TGTGCCAGCAGCTTAGTCTCGCACACCGGGGAGCTGTTTTTT
CASSLVSHTGELFF
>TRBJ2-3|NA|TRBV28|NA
TGTGCCAGCAGTCAAATCCAGGGATCGGGAGATACGCAGTATTTT
CASSQIQGSGDTQYF
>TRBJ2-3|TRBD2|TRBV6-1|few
TGTGCCAGCTCGGCGGGGGGCCGCACAGATACGCAGTATTTT
CASSAGGRTDTQYF
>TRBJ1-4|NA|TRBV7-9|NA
TGTGCCAGCAGCTTCACGGCAATAGGCGAAAAACTGTTTTTT
CASSFTAIGEKLFF
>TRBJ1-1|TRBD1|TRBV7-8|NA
TGTGCCAGCAGCCTGGGGACAGGGCGGGGCACTGAAGCTTTCTTT
CASSLGTGRGTEAFF
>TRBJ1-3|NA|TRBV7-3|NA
TGTGCCAGCAGCTTGTTTCTGGTCGGGTCTGGAAACACCATATATTTT
CASSLFLVGSGNTIYF
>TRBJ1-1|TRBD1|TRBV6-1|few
TGTGCCAGCAGCAGGGGGGTCATGAACACTGAAGCTTTCTTT
CASSRGVMNTEAFF
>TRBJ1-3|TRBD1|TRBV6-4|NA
TGTGCCAGCCGGGCCAGGGGGGGAATATCTGGAAACACCATATATTTT
CASRARGGISGNTIYF
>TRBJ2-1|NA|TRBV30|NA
TGTGCCTGGAGTAAGGGAGCAACCTACAATGAGCAGTTCTTC
CAWSKGATYNEQFF